This T cell receptor beta chain was sequenced in a study of PD-L1 blockade in urothelial cancer (dated by TCRdb to about 2017). The study in broad terms: Therapy was started in about 2014 for all patients, and atezolizumab 1,200 mg was administered intravenously every 3 weeks. The study, an exploratory multi-omic analysis, examined somatic, immune and clinical correlates of response to PD-L1 blockade with atezolizumab in urothelial cancer. Roughly 10 patients reached durable clinical benefit, while 20 patients did not. Durable clinical benefit meant progression-free survival longer than 6 months, and TCR features were also tested against progression-free and overall survival. Twenty-five of 29 patients were identified as males with urothelial cancer of bladder origin, and a prior smoking history was reported by 18 of 29 patients. Just over 28 patients had pretreatment blood TCR-seq, approximately 24 had at least one posttreatment blood collection, and approximately 24 had tumor TCR-seq. Blood samples were analyzed at two time points: 3 weeks after treatment start (second dose) and 6 weeks after treatment start. Patients had an ECOG performance status of 0 or 1 and had received between 0 and 3 prior chemotherapy regimens. In the same patients, whole exome sequencing and RNA sequencing of pretreatment tumors were performed in addition to TCR sequencing. Pretreatment tumor samples, along with matched peripheral blood collected serially before and after atezolizumab treatment, underwent TCR sequencing. Blood samples gave median yields of approximately 130,000 T cells and 65,000 to 85,000 unique TCRs, along with a median clonality of about 0.084. General conclusions and limits of the study: Patients with durable benefit showed greater expansion of tumor-associated TCR clones in peripheral blood 3 weeks after starting treatment (n of about 20, p = 0.022). Because of the small sample size (n ≈ 29) and the many exploratory analyses performed, the results are intended to be regarded as hypothesis-generating. Improved progression-free and overall survival was found to be associated with pretreatment peripheral blood TCR clonality below the median.

The cohort comprised 25 to 35 patients with locally advanced or metastatic urothelial carcinoma treated at Memorial Sloan Kettering on a trial protocol. Peripheral blood mononuclear cells were collected pretreatment and during treatment, with between 1 and 8 total time points obtained per patient. The Qiagen DNeasy Blood extraction kit was used to purify genomic DNA from total PBMCs and from tumor samples. PBMCs were collected pretreatment and during treatment, and were isolated and stored as previously described. About this clone: No antigen is known for it. Within one base of it there is no much larger clone, and no base qualities were kept.

Taken from the germline V gene (reference sequence), the CDR1 and CDR2 loops are SGHNT and YYREEE. The CDR3 goes from the cysteine to the phenylalanine over 17 residues. CDR3 DNA only is kept here, 51 bases in frame from base 1. The V end gives up 2 bases and the J end 0 bases, leaving 8 bases in the junction not matched to a gene. Synthetic TCR analog templates were spiked into each PCR so that absolute template abundance could be estimated from read counts. The immunoSEQ assay was used to amplify TCRbeta CDR3 regions from genomic DNA with bias-controlled V and J gene primers. Sequencing of rearranged TCRbeta segments was done at approximately 20X coverage. The study's own analysis went as follows. Clustering was used to correct sequencing errors, and CDR3s were annotated against IMGT to assign V, D and J genes. Downstream analyses used only productive TCRbeta rearrangements and left out out-of-frame or stop-codon sequences. Clonality was computed as one minus Shannon entropy normalized by the log of the number of unique productive sequences. Fisher's exact test with Benjamini-Hochberg correction, at a threshold of adjusted p below 0.01, was used to find clones that differed between time points or between blood and tumor. TCRdb retrieved this table from immuneACCESS and kept in-frame rearrangements only. Not all clones are present; in checked studies, unresolved V genes account for under half, and no reason is known for the remainder. V and J calls and clone size are those listed in that table; D and trimming were worked out from the DNA. Counted in this sample were 55,000 to 85,000 clones; roughly nine tenths of them appeared once. The top ten constitute around 3.5% of the sample.

Sequenced here: PBMCs, sampled around atezolizumab (anti-PD-L1) treatment. The chain is encoded by TRBV5-4 joined to TRBJ1-3; TRBD1 fits 7 bases in the junction. The clonotype was recovered from a man aged 55 to 70 with urothelial cancer. The nucleotide sequence reads TGTGCCAGCAGCTTACCTCCAGGGGGTAGCTCTGGAAACACCATATATTTT. The translation is CASSLPPGGSSGNTIYF.